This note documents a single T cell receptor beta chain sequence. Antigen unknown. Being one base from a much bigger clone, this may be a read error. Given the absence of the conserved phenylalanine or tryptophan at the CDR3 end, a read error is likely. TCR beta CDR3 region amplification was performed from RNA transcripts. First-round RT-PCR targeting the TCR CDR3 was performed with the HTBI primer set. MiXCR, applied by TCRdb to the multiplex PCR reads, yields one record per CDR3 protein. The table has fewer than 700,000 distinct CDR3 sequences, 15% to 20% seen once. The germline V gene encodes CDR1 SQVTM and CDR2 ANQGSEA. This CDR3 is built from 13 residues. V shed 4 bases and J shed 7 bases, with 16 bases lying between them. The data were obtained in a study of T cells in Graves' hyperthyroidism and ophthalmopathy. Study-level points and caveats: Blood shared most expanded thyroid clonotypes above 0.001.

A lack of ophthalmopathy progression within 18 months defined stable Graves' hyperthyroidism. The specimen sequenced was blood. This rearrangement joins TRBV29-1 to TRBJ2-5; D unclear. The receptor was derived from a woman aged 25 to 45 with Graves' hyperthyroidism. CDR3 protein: CSVVAAMSGTQYL. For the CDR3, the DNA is TGCAGCGTTGTTGCAGCGATGTCAGGGACCCAGTACCTC.